What follows are 19 T cell receptor beta chains derived from one specimen sequenced in a study of shared clonotypes between healthy human individuals. Produced via immunoSEQ multiplex PCR; TCRdb's table is partial and in-frame only. The sample includes hundreds of thousands of clones, roughly 98% of them seen just once. Naive CD8 isolation took CD45RO-negative cells positively selected for CCR7 and excluded terminally differentiated effector memory CD45RA+ cells. Sequencing used naive CD8+ T cells sorted from blood. Receptors were obtained from a man aged 25-40 years in good health.

A remark on this clone: Distinct nucleotide sequences in the sample also encode this CDR3. This chain uses TRBV30 with TRBJ2-7; the match to TRBD2 covers 9 bases. The CDR3 has 13 residues. With V trimmed by 0 bases and J by 3 bases, 0 bases remained unmatched. Per the germline V gene, CDR1 is GTSNPN and CDR2 is SVGIG (reference sequence). In nucleotides, the CDR3 is TGTGCCTGGAGTGTAGCGGGAGGCTACGAGCAGTACTTC. This sequence encodes CAWSVAGGYEQYF. Variable domain in full (rest from reference TRBV30 and TRBJ2-7): SQTIHQWPATLVQPVGSPLSLECTVEGTSNPNLYWYRQAAGRGLQLLFYSVGIGQISSEVPQNLSASRPQDRQFILSSKKLLLSDSGFYLCAWSVAGGYEQYFGPGTRLTVT.

The gene calls are TRBV4-3 and TRBJ1-2; 7 bases line up with TRBD1. Trimming cost V 1 base and J 4 bases; bases outside gene matches: 6. Germline CDR1 and CDR2: LGHNA and YSLEER. The CDR3 has 15 residues. The CDR3 region has the DNA TGCGCCAGCAGCCAAGGTGCCTGGACAGGCTATGGCTACACCTTC. This translates into CASSQGAWTGYGYTF.

This clone occurred once. This rearrangement joins TRBV7-6 to TRBJ2-1; weak D call: TRBD1 (5 bases). V lost 2 bases and J 9 bases, leaving 8 bases between the germline ends. Germline V gene lookup returns CDR1 SGHVS and CDR2 FNYEAQ. The CDR3 covers 12 residues. The CDR3: CASSLLTVEQFF. The DNA for the CDR3 is TGTGCCAGCAGCTTACTGACAGTTGAGCAGTTCTTC.

V gene TRBV7-6 combines with J gene TRBJ2-6; D gene ambiguous. This CDR3 comprises 17 residues. V shed 5 bases and J shed 0 bases, with 14 bases lying between them. Germline V gene lookup returns CDR1 SGHVS and CDR2 FNYEAQ. DNA for the CDR3: TGTGCCAGCAGCGCAGACACCGCACTCTCTGGGGCCAACGTCCTGACTTTC. Amino acids: CASSADTALSGANVLTF.

This chain uses TRBV5-1 with TRBJ2-7; no firm D call. Germline V CDR1 and CDR2: SGHRS, YFSETQ. CDR3 length equals 13 residues. With 0 bases removed from V and 3 bases from J, the gap between germline ends came to 7 bases. DNA of the CDR3: TGCGCCAGCAGCTTGGGGCAGCTCTACGAGCAGTACTTC. Protein: CASSLGQLYEQYF.

This clone has just one count. The sample has other DNA sequences that encode this CDR3 too. The chain couples TRBV7-9 to TRBJ2-5; D ambiguous. The CDR3 has 11 amino acids. The germline V gene encodes CDR1 SEHNR and CDR2 FQNEAQ (reference sequence). Trimming took 4 bases from V and 2 from J, leaving 2 bases between them. CDR3 coding DNA: TGTGCCAGCAGCTCTCAAGAGACCCAGTACTTC. Encoded protein: CASSSQETQYF.

The gene calls are TRBV11-2 and TRBJ2-1; 9 positions agree with TRBD1. This CDR3 region has 16 residues. Germline assignment: CDR1 SGHAT and CDR2 FQNNGV. V gave up 1 base and J gave up 7 bases; unmatched junction bases: 8. The CDR3 sequence is CASSLVGQGKDNEQFF. The DNA of the CDR3 is TGTGCCAGCAGCTTAGTGGGACAGGGTAAGGATAATGAGCAGTTCTTC.

The V and J genes are TRBV7-9 and TRBJ2-3, with no clear D. The CDR3 is 15 residues long. The V gene's germline CDR1 is SEHNR and CDR2 FQNEAQ (reference sequence). Trimming took off 4 bases at V and 2 bases at J, with 13 bases between the two ends. The CDR3: CASSSHDSNTDTQYF. CDR3 bases: TGTGCCAGCAGCTCCCATGATTCCAACACAGATACGCAGTATTTT.

The V call is TRBV4-3, the J call TRBJ1-1; TRBD1 matches 7 bases. The CDR3 covers 14 residues. J lost 1 base, V lost 5 bases, and 4 bases had no gene match. Germline V gene data show CDR1 as LGHNA and CDR2 as YSLEER. CDR3 residues: CASSVHRGNTEAFF. CDR3 coding DNA: TGCGCCAGCAGCGTTCACAGGGGGAACACTGAAGCTTTCTTT.

On this clone itself: A read error may account for a junction end that differs from germline. The chain has TRBV19 and TRBJ2-7; D remains unclear. The CDR3 length is 11 residues. Germline-derived CDR1 and CDR2 are LNHDA and SQIVND (reference sequence). DNA of the CDR3: TGTGCCAGTAGTATAGGGACCGAGAAGTACTTC. As protein: CASSIGTEKYF.

The chain carries TRBV29-1 and TRBJ2-5, with 7 bases fitting TRBD1. From germline, CDR1 is SQVTM and CDR2 ANQGSEA. V lost 3 bases, J lost 4 bases, and 8 bases stayed unmatched. This CDR3 is 14 amino acids long. Here the CDR3 reads CSVDLGQGVETQYF. The CDR3 DNA is TGCAGCGTTGATCTCGGGCAGGGGGTAGAGACCCAGTACTTC.

This chain connects TRBV6-1 to TRBJ2-2, with D possibly matching TRBD1 (6 bases). CDR3 length: 17 residues. The V end lost 4 bases, the J end lost 1 base, and 16 bases lay between the germline ends. In germline, CDR1 is MNHNS, CDR2 SASEGT. CDR3 residues: CASSANSDSVNTGELFF. The CDR3 DNA follows: TGTGCCAGCAGTGCCAACTCGGACAGCGTGAACACCGGGGAGCTGTTTTTT.

The genes are TRBV11-2 and TRBJ2-1; D gene ambiguous. Germline-derived CDR1 and CDR2 are SGHAT and FQNNGV. The germline V and J ends were trimmed by 5 bases and 3 bases, with 14 bases remaining between them. The CDR3 spans 15 residues. The CDR3 loop is CASSPGVGLYNEQFF. CDR3 nucleotide sequence: TGTGCCAGCAGCCCTGGGGTCGGGCTCTACAATGAGCAGTTCTTC.

This chain links TRBV5-1 with TRBJ2-6; TRBD1 might be the D (5 bases). Germline V gene sequence: CDR1 SGHRS, CDR2 YFSETQ. Trimming pared 1 base from V and 0 bases from J, leaving 14 bases between. The CDR3 totals 18 residues. The CDR3 is CASSLQGTLPSGANVLTF. In DNA, the CDR3 is TGCGCCAGCAGCTTGCAGGGAACTCTGCCCTCTGGGGCCAACGTCCTGACTTTC.

About this clone: One end of the junction varies from germline; a read error may be responsible. The chain employs TRBV5-1 and TRBJ2-5; tentatively, D is TRBD1 (6 bases). Germline-derived CDR1 and CDR2 are SGHRS and YFSETQ. The CDR3 totals 17 residues. The CDR3 bases are TGCGCCAGCAGTTTGGCGATCGCAGGGGCCCAGCAAGAGACCCAGTACTTC. As protein: CASSLAIAGAQQETQYF.

The genes are TRBV9 and TRBJ2-1, with D possibly matching TRBD1 (5 bases). V lost 0 bases to trimming and J lost 5 bases, with 12 bases between them. The CDR3 runs to 15 residues. Germline loops: CDR1 SGDLS, CDR2 YYNGEE. The CDR3 nucleotides are TGTGCCAGCAGCGTAGGGCAGGGCCTTAACAATGAGCAGTTCTTC. Residues: CASSVGQGLNNEQFF.

This chain links TRBV28 with TRBJ2-3, with 7 bases matching TRBD2. CDR1 MDHEN and CDR2 SYDVKM come from the germline V gene. Germline trimming cut 4 bases from V and 4 bases from J; bases unmatched to any gene: 8. This CDR3 has 15 residues. The CDR3: CASSSLGGSSDTQYF. The CDR3 DNA is TGTGCCAGCAGTTCTCTGGGAGGGAGTTCAGATACGCAGTATTTT.

The chain combines TRBV15 with TRBJ2-2; 9 bases line up with TRBD1. Germline V CDR1 and CDR2: LNHNV, YYDKDF (reference sequence). Trimming cost V 2 bases and J 1 base; bases outside gene matches: 8. The CDR3 covers 18 residues. CDR3 residues: CATSRKPGGQGNTGELFF. The CDR3 DNA reads TGTGCCACCAGCAGAAAGCCCGGGGGACAGGGGAACACCGGGGAGCTGTTTTTT. The whole variable domain, remainder taken from reference TRBV15 and TRBJ2-2, is DAMVIQNPRYQVTQFGKPVTLSCSQTLNHNVMYWYQQKSSQAPKLLFHYYDKDFNNEADTPDNFQSRRPNTSFCFLDIRSPGLGDTAMYLCATSRKPGGQGNTGELFFGEGSRLTVL.

The count of this clone is one. The CDR3 spells CSVGGQVSYNEQFF. In DNA form, the CDR3 reads TGCAGCGTTGGCGGTCAGGTCTCCTACAATGAGCAGTTCTTC. The chain combines TRBV29-1 with TRBJ2-1; D unresolved. Germline CDR1 is SQVTM and CDR2 is ANQGSEA. Deletions cut 4 bases from V and 0 bases from J, with 10 bases between. This CDR3 comprises 14 residues.